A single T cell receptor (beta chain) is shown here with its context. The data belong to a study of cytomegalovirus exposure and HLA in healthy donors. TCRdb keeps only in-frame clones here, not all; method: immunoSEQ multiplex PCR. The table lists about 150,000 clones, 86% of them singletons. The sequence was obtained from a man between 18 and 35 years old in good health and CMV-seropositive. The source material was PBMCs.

Here the CDR3 DNA reads TGTGCCAGCCCAGCGTCAAAGCGAGGGACTGGGGCCAACGTCCTGACTTTC. This sequence encodes CASPASKRGTGANVLTF. The chain joins TRBV7-9 to TRBJ2-6; the D gene is possibly TRBD2 (5 bases). Deletions cut 8 bases from V and 2 bases from J, with 19 bases between. Germline CDR1 reads SEHNR; CDR2 reads FQNEAQ (reference sequence). The CDR3 loop spans 17 amino acids.